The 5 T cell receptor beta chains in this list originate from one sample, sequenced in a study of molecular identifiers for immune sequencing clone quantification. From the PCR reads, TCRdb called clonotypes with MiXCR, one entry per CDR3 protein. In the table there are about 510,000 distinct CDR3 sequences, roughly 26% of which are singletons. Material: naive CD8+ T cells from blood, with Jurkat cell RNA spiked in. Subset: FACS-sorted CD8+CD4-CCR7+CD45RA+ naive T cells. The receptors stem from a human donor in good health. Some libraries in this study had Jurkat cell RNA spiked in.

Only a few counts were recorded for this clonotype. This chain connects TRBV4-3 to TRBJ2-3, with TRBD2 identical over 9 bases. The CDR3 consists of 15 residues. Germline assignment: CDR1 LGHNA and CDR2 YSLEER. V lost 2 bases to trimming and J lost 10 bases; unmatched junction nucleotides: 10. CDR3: CASSQHRALAGSQYF. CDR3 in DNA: TGCGCCAGCAGCCAACACAGGGCACTAGCGGGTTCGCAGTATTTT.

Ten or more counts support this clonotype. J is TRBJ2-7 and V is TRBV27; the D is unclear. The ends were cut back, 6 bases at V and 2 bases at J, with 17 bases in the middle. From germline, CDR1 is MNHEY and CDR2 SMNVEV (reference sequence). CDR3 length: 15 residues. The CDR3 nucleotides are TGTGCCAGCAGCCAACGGACGGTCCTACCCTACGAGCAGTACTTC. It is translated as CASSQRTVLPYEQYF.

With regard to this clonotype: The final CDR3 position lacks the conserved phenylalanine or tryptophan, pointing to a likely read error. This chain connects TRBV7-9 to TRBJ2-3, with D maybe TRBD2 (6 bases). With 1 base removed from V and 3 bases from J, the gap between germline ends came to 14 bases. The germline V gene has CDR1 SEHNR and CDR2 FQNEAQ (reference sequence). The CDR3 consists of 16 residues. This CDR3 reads CASSLEVGRSTDTQYL. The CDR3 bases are TGTGCCAGCAGCTTAGAGGTCGGGAGATCGACAGATACGCAGTATCTT.

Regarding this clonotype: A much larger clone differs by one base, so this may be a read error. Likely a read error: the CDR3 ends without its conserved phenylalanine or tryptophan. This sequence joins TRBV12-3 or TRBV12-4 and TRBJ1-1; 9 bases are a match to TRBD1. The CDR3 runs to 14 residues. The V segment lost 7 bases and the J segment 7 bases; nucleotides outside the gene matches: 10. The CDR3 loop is CASNPSGTGIEAFL. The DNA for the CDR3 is TGTGCCAGCAACCCTTCCGGGACAGGGATTGAAGCTTTCTTG.

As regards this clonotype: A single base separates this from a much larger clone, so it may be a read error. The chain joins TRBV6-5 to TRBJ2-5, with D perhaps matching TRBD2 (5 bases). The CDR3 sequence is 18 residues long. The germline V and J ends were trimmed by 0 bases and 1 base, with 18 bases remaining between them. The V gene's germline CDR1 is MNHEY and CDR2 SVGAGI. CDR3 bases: TGTGCCAGCAGTTACTCGACCGGGGTCCCCGGTCGCCAAGAGACCCAGTACTTC. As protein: CASSYSTGVPGRQETQYF.